The next 29 T cell receptor beta chains were all read from a single sample in a study of cytomegalovirus exposure and HLA in healthy donors. 60 Vbeta and 13 Jbeta primers were used in PCR. The assay was immunoSEQ multiplex PCR, and TCRdb's table has in-frame clones only and misses some. The repertoire includes about 200,000 clones, nearly 80% of them detected once, and more than 1.5% sits in the top ten. The specimen sequenced was PBMCs. These receptors all come from a man younger than 35 in good health and CMV-seronegative.

In regard to this clone: Other DNA variants within this sample encode the same CDR3. The rearrangement uses TRBV18 and TRBJ2-7, with TRBD1 as a possible D gene (6 bases). Germline CDR1 is KGHSH and CDR2 is LQKENI. The CDR3 consists of 15 residues. Trimming removed 0 bases from V and 2 bases from J, with 11 bases in between. The CDR3: CASSPPRGSPYEQYF. CDR3 nucleotides: TGTGCCAGCTCACCACCGAGGGGGAGCCCCTACGAGCAGTACTTC.

The chain employs TRBV5-1 and TRBJ1-2; D uncertain. The CDR3 contains 14 residues. CDR1 is SGHRS and CDR2 is YFSETQ in the germline V gene. With 0 bases removed from V and 4 bases from J, the gap between germline ends came to 10 bases. CDR3 amino acids: CASSLGQEGYGYTF. For the CDR3, the DNA is TGCGCCAGCAGCTTGGGCCAAGAGGGCTATGGCTACACCTTC.

The chain combines TRBV6-6 with TRBJ2-3; TRBD2 matches at 8 bases. V lost 4 bases and J lost 4; bases outside the gene matches: 4. The V gene's germline CDR1 is MNHNY and CDR2 SVGAGI (reference sequence). The CDR3 totals 14 residues. CDR3 nucleotides: TGTGCCAGCAGTTCAAGCGGGAGCGCAGATACGCAGTATTTT. Its protein product is CASSSSGSADTQYF.

This chain uses TRBV30 with TRBJ1-4; 7 positions agree with TRBD1. V lost 8 bases, J lost 3 bases, and 6 bases stayed unmatched. Germline V gene lookup returns CDR1 GTSNPN and CDR2 SVGIG (reference sequence). This CDR3 spans 13 amino acids. CDR3 nucleotides: TGTGCCGGCAAGACAGGGCCTAATGAAAAACTGTTTTTT. This codes for CAGKTGPNEKLFF.

The V call is TRBV5-5, the J call TRBJ2-2, with a tentative D call TRBD2 (6 bases). Between the trimmed V and J ends, which lost 6 bases and 0 bases, there was a span of 12 bases. The germline V gene encodes CDR1 SGHKS and CDR2 YYEKEE (reference sequence). The CDR3 length is 15 residues. The CDR3: CASTPRGANTGELFF. Here the CDR3 DNA reads TGTGCCAGCACCCCGCGGGGAGCGAACACCGGGGAGCTGTTTTTT.

The V gene is TRBV27, the J gene TRBJ1-5; 8 nucleotides align to TRBD1. V trimming: 5 bases; J trimming: 6 bases; junction bases outside the gene matches: 6. The CDR3 is made up of 14 amino acids. Germline assignment: CDR1 MNHEY and CDR2 SMNVEV (reference sequence). This CDR3 reads CASSTRTGSQPQHF. CDR3 DNA sequence: TGTGCCAGCAGTACCCGGACAGGGAGTCAGCCCCAGCATTTT.

The chain joins TRBV7-2 to TRBJ2-7; D is undetermined. The ends were cut back, 0 bases at V and 0 bases at J, with 6 bases in the middle. The CDR3 is 14 amino acids. Germline-derived CDR1 and CDR2 are SGHTA and FQGNSA. CDR3: CASSLAAVSYEQYF. The CDR3 region has the DNA TGTGCCAGCAGCTTAGCGGCGGTCTCCTACGAGCAGTACTTC.

J is TRBJ2-1 and V is TRBV29-1; 9 positions match TRBD2. J gave up 0 bases and V 4 bases, and 13 bases lay outside the gene matches. The CDR3 length is 18 residues. Germline V lookup: CDR1 SQVTM, CDR2 ANQGSEA. The chain's CDR3 is CSVVSLAGIHSSYNEQFF. The CDR3 nucleotides are TGCAGCGTTGTAAGTCTAGCGGGAATTCACAGCTCCTACAATGAGCAGTTCTTC.

This CDR3 reads CASSVGATGGQPQHF. Here the CDR3 DNA reads TGTGCCAGCAGCGTAGGGGCGACAGGGGGTCAGCCCCAGCATTTT. The chain couples TRBV9 to TRBJ1-5; 9 bases fit TRBD1. This CDR3 contains 15 residues. V lost 0 bases to trimming and J lost 6 bases; unmatched junction nucleotides: 4. Germline CDR1 SGDLS, CDR2 YYNGEE.

The table lists this clone with a few counts. The rearrangement joins TRBV7-2 to TRBJ2-4; 11 nucleotides agree with TRBD1. The V and J ends lost 5 bases and 6 bases, in that order; junction bases with no gene match: 6. This CDR3 comprises 15 residues. Germline V lookup: CDR1 SGHTA, CDR2 FQGNSA. CDR3 region: CASSPGTGGGNIQYF. Written as DNA, the CDR3 is TGTGCCAGCAGCCCCGGGACAGGGGGGGGAAACATTCAGTACTTC.

The genes are TRBV19 and TRBJ2-6; D is undetermined. The germline V gene encodes CDR1 LNHDA and CDR2 SQIVND (reference sequence). The CDR3 sequence is 16 residues long. Trimming took off 5 bases at V and 0 bases at J, with 11 bases between the two ends. The CDR3 sequence: CASSGQVSSGANVLTF. DNA of the CDR3: TGTGCCAGTAGTGGGCAGGTCTCCTCTGGGGCCAACGTCCTGACTTTC.

The V gene is TRBV5-1, the J gene TRBJ2-1, with 10 bases lining up with TRBD2. The V segment lost 4 bases and the J segment 2 bases; nucleotides outside the gene matches: 3. CDR1 and CDR2 (germline): SGHRS, YFSETQ. The CDR3 length is 15 residues. The CDR3 DNA reads as TGCGCCAGCAGCATAAGCGGGGGGGCCTACAATGAGCAGTTCTTC. It encodes CASSISGGAYNEQFF.

The gene calls are TRBV7-9 and TRBJ2-7; 9 bases map to TRBD1. This CDR3 is built from 14 residues. CDR1 SEHNR and CDR2 FQNEAQ come from the germline V gene (reference sequence). Unmatched junction bases numbered 5, after V lost 5 bases and J lost 3 bases. The CDR3 DNA is TGTGCCAGCAGCGGTACGGGACAGGGCTACGAGCAGTACTTC. Its translation is CASSGTGQGYEQYF.

In its sample, this clone was seen a few times. The chain carries TRBV7-9 and TRBJ1-1; TRBD1 aligns across 7 bases. Losses at the gene ends were 3 bases for V and 1 base for J; bases not matched to a gene: 8. Germline-derived CDR1 and CDR2 are SEHNR and FQNEAQ (reference sequence). CDR3 size: 16 residues. Written as DNA, the CDR3 is TGTGCCAGCAGCTTTGACGACAGGGCCGCGAACACTGAAGCTTTCTTT. It encodes CASSFDDRAANTEAFF.

The chain links TRBV10-3 to TRBJ2-7, with D unclear. From germline, CDR1 is ENHRY and CDR2 SYGVKD. This CDR3 spans 11 amino acids. Trimming pared 1 base from V and 6 bases from J, leaving 4 bases between. The CDR3 coding sequence is TGTGCCATCAGTGAGTTGGCCGAGCAGTACTTC. This codes for CAISELAEQYF.

The CDR3 here is CATATSGSYNEQFF. The CDR3 DNA reads as TGTGCCACCGCGACTAGTGGGTCCTACAATGAGCAGTTCTTC. J is TRBJ2-1 and V is TRBV19; possible D gene TRBD2, 6 bases. The germline V gene has CDR1 LNHDA and CDR2 SQIVND (reference sequence). The CDR3 spans 14 residues. The V end was cut by 10 bases, the J end by 1 base, with 14 bases between.

The J gene is TRBJ2-7, the V gene TRBV7-9, with D perhaps TRBD2 (5 bases). This CDR3 contains 15 residues. Germline-derived CDR1 and CDR2 are SEHNR and FQNEAQ (reference sequence). V dropped 1 base and J dropped 0 bases, with 10 bases sitting between them. Here the CDR3 reads CASSLVLGSSYEQYF. The CDR3 region has the DNA TGTGCCAGCAGCTTAGTGTTGGGGAGCTCCTACGAGCAGTACTTC.

The V and J genes are TRBV30 and TRBJ1-3, with unresolved D. Looked up from germline, CDR1 is GTSNPN and CDR2 is SVGIG (reference sequence). The CDR3 sequence is 11 residues long. V was clipped by 5 bases and J by 4 bases, with 6 bases between them. CDR3 region: CAWDTGNTIYF. The CDR3, as DNA: TGTGCCTGGGACACGGGAAACACCATATATTTT.

The rearrangement joins TRBV15 to TRBJ1-1, with no clear D. This CDR3 contains 14 residues. Germline CDR1 and CDR2: LNHNV and YYDKDF (reference sequence). The V end lost 0 bases, the J end lost 5 bases, and 10 bases lay between the germline ends. The CDR3 coding sequence is TGTGCCACCAGCAGAGACTTCGGGAAAACTGAAGCTTTCTTT. It yields the protein CATSRDFGKTEAFF.

V is TRBV4-3 and J is TRBJ2-3; D may be TRBD1 (5 bases). The CDR3 runs to 13 residues. Germline V CDR1 and CDR2: LGHNA, YSLEER. Trimming took off 4 bases at V and 3 bases at J, with 8 bases between the two ends. As DNA, the CDR3 is TGCGCCAGCAGCCCCGACAGAACAGATACGCAGTATTTT. Its protein product is CASSPDRTDTQYF.

V is TRBV10-1 and J is TRBJ1-1, with TRBD1 matching 8 bases. The CDR3 is made up of 18 amino acids. The junction had 20 bases not matched to a gene; V was cut back by 4 bases and J by 7 bases. Germline V gene lookup returns CDR1 WNHNN and CDR2 SYGVQD (reference sequence). CDR3: CASSADRESSEPRDEAFF. The CDR3 coding sequence is TGCGCCAGCAGTGCGGACAGGGAGAGTTCGGAGCCTCGAGATGAAGCTTTCTTT.

This chain connects TRBV4-2 to TRBJ2-3, with TRBD2 identical over 11 bases. The CDR3 length is 15 residues. Germline trimming cut 4 bases from V and 5 bases from J; bases unmatched to any gene: 5. Germline-derived CDR1 and CDR2 are LGHNA and YNFKEQ. The CDR3 DNA reads as TGTGCCAGCAGCCTCTTAGCGGGAGGGATAGATACGCAGTATTTT. Its translation: CASSLLAGGIDTQYF.

The chain links TRBV11-3 to TRBJ2-5; 14 bases are shared with TRBD2. The CDR3 runs 18 residues. V lost 5 bases, J lost 5 bases, and 13 bases stayed unmatched. Germline V gives CDR1 SGHNT, CDR2 YENEEA. The CDR3 region is CASSLPRLAGGLGETQYF. DNA for the CDR3: TGTGCCAGCAGCCTTCCTAGACTAGCGGGGGGGCTCGGGGAGACCCAGTACTTC.

This clone turned up a few times. The V gene is TRBV30, the J gene TRBJ1-3; TRBD1 agrees at 9 bases. Germline CDR1 and CDR2: GTSNPN and SVGIG (reference sequence). With V trimmed by 2 bases and J by 9 bases, 11 bases remained unmatched. The CDR3 consists of 15 residues. The CDR3 loop reads CAWSLTTGGGTTIYF. CDR3 coding DNA: TGTGCCTGGAGTTTGACGACAGGGGGAGGGACCACCATATATTTT.

The CDR3 protein is CASSIWRGTEAFF. CDR3 nucleotides: TGTGCCAGTAGTATTTGGAGGGGCACTGAAGCTTTCTTT. V is TRBV19 and J is TRBJ1-1; D possibly corresponds to TRBD1 (5 bases). The V and J ends lost 3 bases and 4 bases respectively, with 9 bases between them. The CDR3 has 13 amino acids. In germline, CDR1 is LNHDA, CDR2 SQIVND (reference sequence).

The V and J genes are TRBV30 and TRBJ1-2; D ambiguous. This CDR3 is 11 amino acids long. V was shortened by 1 base and J by 9 bases, with 9 bases between the two germline ends. CDR1 is GTSNPN and CDR2 is SVGIG in the germline V gene (reference sequence). The CDR3 sequence is CAWSAAISYTF. The CDR3 DNA follows: TGTGCCTGGAGTGCCGCGATAAGCTACACCTTC.

The chain couples TRBV28 to TRBJ1-3; 8 positions match TRBD1. Losses at the gene ends were 4 bases for V and 4 bases for J; bases not matched to a gene: 9. CDR1 MDHEN and CDR2 SYDVKM come from the germline V gene. This CDR3 region has 16 residues. CDR3 bases: TGTGCCAGCAGTTCACTAGGACGGGACAGGGGAAACACCATATATTTT. Translating it yields CASSSLGRDRGNTIYF.

CDR3 protein: CASSVLTGSEAFF. The DNA for the CDR3 is TGTGCCAGCAGCGTTTTGACAGGGAGTGAAGCTTTCTTT. The chain uses TRBV9 and TRBJ1-1, with TRBD1 matching 7 bases. Trimming took 2 bases from V and 7 from J; bases not matched to a gene: 5. The V gene's germline CDR1 is SGDLS and CDR2 YYNGEE. The CDR3 has 13 residues. The full variable domain, its missing parts supplied by reference TRBV9 and TRBJ1-1, is DSGVTQTPKHLITATGQRVTLRCSPRSGDLSVYWYQQSLDQGLQFLIQYYNGEERAKGNILERFSAQQFPDLHSELNLSSLELGDSALYFCASSVLTGSEAFFGQGTRLTVV.

V and J are TRBV6-6 and TRBJ1-5; the match to TRBD1 covers 10 bases. J lost 7 bases, V lost 2 bases, and 5 bases had no gene match. CDR3 length: 15 residues. Germline CDR1 MNHNY, CDR2 SVGAGI (reference sequence). This CDR3 is CASSYLGQGVQPQHF. The CDR3 nucleotides read TGTGCCAGCAGTTACCTTGGACAGGGGGTACAGCCCCAGCATTTT.